These 19 T cell receptor beta chains originate from one sample sequenced in a study of patients and donors after allogeneic stem cell transplantation. TCRdb reanalysed the RT-PCR reads using MiXCR and keeps one entry per CDR3 protein. The sample lists about 960,000 distinct CDR3 sequences; about a sixth were seen once. Sequencing was done on a sample of blood, either unsorted or a sorted T cell fraction (not recorded which). The receptors come from a human donor who was either an allogeneic HSCT recipient or a stem cell or donor lymphocyte infusion donor (not recorded which). It is not recorded whose cells these are; they may come from a transplant donor.

V usage is TRBV2 and J usage is TRBJ1-2, with TRBD1 matching 10 bases. Germline V lookup: CDR1 SNHLY, CDR2 FYNNEI. Trimming took 8 bases from V and 7 from J; bases not matched to a gene: 10. There are 14 residues in the CDR3. The DNA for the CDR3 is TGTGCCAGCGACAGGACAGGGGGATCGGTTGGCTACACCTTC. Residues: CASDRTGGSVGYTF.

V and J are TRBV5-4 and TRBJ2-2; possible D gene TRBD2, 5 bases. In germline, CDR1 is SGHNT, CDR2 YYREEE (reference sequence). V was cut by 10 bases and J by 2 bases, with 12 bases left in between. CDR3 length: 13 amino acids. CDR3 DNA sequence: TGTGCCGGAGGTGGAGCAAACACCGGGGAGCTGTTTTTT. Translated: CAGGGANTGELFF. Drawing the rest from reference TRBV5-4 and TRBJ2-2, the complete variable domain is ETGVTQSPTHLIKTRGQQVTLRCSSQSGHNTVSWYQQALGQGPQFIFQYYREEENGRGNFPPRFSGLQFPNYSSELNVNALELDDSALYLCAGGGANTGELFFGEGSRLTVL.

In this sample, this clonotype turned up a few times. The J gene is TRBJ2-7, the V gene TRBV19; 8 nucleotides align to TRBD2. Germline lookup yields CDR1 LNHDA and CDR2 SQIVND (reference sequence). Losses at the gene ends were 1 base for V and 2 bases for J; bases not matched to a gene: 4. This CDR3 spans 15 amino acids. The CDR3 DNA reads TGTGCCAGTAGTATAGCTAGCGGGCAACCCTACGAGCAGTACTTC. Encoded protein: CASSIASGQPYEQYF.

This clonotype has more than one count but fewer than ten. The V gene is TRBV29-1, the J gene TRBJ1-3, with D uncertain. CDR3 size: 13 residues. The germline V gene has CDR1 SQVTM and CDR2 ANQGSEA. V lost 7 bases to trimming and J lost 0 bases, with 10 bases between them. Here the CDR3 DNA reads TGCAGCGGATGGACGAGCTCTGGAAACACCATATATTTT. Protein product: CSGWTSSGNTIYF.

This chain uses TRBV4-2 with TRBJ2-7; 8 bases agree with TRBD1. CDR1 LGHNA and CDR2 YNFKEQ come from the germline V gene. Trimming removed 4 bases from V and 6 bases from J; junction bases left unmatched: 11. The CDR3 contains 15 residues. DNA of the CDR3: TGTGCCAGCAGCCGGACACCGGGACAGGAAGCCGAGCAGTACTTC. Residues: CASSRTPGQEAEQYF.

In its sample, this clonotype was seen a few times. The chain combines TRBV7-2 with TRBJ2-7; D call uncertain. Germline CDR1 reads SGHTA; CDR2 reads FQGNSA. The CDR3 contains 15 residues. The V end was cut by 1 base, the J end by 4 bases, with 14 bases between. The CDR3 spells CASSLVGPWSYEQYF. The CDR3 nucleotides read TGTGCCAGCAGCTTAGTCGGTCCCTGGTCTTACGAGCAGTACTTC.

This clonotype was counted a few times. The chain links TRBV2 to TRBJ2-3, with TRBD1 as a possible D gene (6 bases). CDR3 length: 15 residues. Between the trimmed V and J ends, which lost 4 bases and 4 bases, there was a span of 15 bases. The germline gives CDR1 SNHLY, CDR2 FYNNEI. CDR3 amino acids: CASSVTGSYADTQYF. CDR3 bases: TGTGCCAGCAGTGTAACAGGGAGTTACGCAGATACGCAGTATTTT.

This clonotype occurred a few times. The chain joins TRBV5-6 to TRBJ2-2; 10 bases map to TRBD2. Germline CDR1 is SGHDT and CDR2 is YYEEEE. This CDR3 is built from 16 residues. The V gene end was trimmed by 4 bases and the J gene end by 6 bases; junction bases not matched to a gene: 9. For the CDR3, the DNA is TGTGCCAGCAGCCAATCCGGGACTAGCGAGTCCGGGGAGCTGTTTTTT. It translates to CASSQSGTSESGELFF.

The genes are TRBV5-1 and TRBJ1-1, with TRBD1 identical over 8 bases. This CDR3 comprises 16 residues. The germline gives CDR1 SGHRS, CDR2 YFSETQ. With 5 bases clipped from V and 0 bases from J, the junction kept 9 bases outside the gene matches. The CDR3 region has the DNA TGCGCCAGCAGTTATCGGGACAGGCCTATGAACACTGAAGCTTTCTTT. It specifies CASSYRDRPMNTEAFF. Full variable domain (missing parts from reference TRBV5-1 and TRBJ1-1): KAGVTQTPRYLIKTRGQQVTLSCSPISGHRSVSWYQQTPGQGLQFLFEYFSETQRNKGNFPGRFSGRQFSNSRSEMNVSTLELGDSALYLCASSYRDRPMNTEAFFGQGTRLTVV.

This clonotype was picked up a small number of times. The chain joins TRBV4-3 to TRBJ2-6; a possible D gene is TRBD1 (6 bases). The germline gives CDR1 LGHNA, CDR2 YSLEER. V was cut by 2 bases and J by 1 base, with 9 bases left in between. The CDR3 has 16 amino acids. This CDR3 is CASSQNRDSGANVLTF. The CDR3 DNA follows: TGCGCCAGCAGCCAAAACAGGGATTCTGGGGCCAACGTCCTGACTTTC.

The chain is built from TRBV7-9 and TRBJ1-5; 8 bases are a match to TRBD1. Per germline, CDR1 SEHNR and CDR2 FQNEAQ (reference sequence). The CDR3 is 17 amino acids. After removal of 4 bases from V and 2 bases from J, the junction contained 10 bases not matched to a gene. The CDR3 loop is CASSSMGVGQGNQPQHF. The CDR3 nucleotides read TGTGCCAGCAGCTCCATGGGGGTGGGACAGGGCAATCAGCCCCAGCATTTT.

This clonotype was seen a few times. The chain combines TRBV4-1 with TRBJ1-5; 9 positions match TRBD1. V lost 3 bases and J lost 6; bases outside the gene matches: 6. Germline assignment: CDR1 MGHRA and CDR2 YSYEKL. The CDR3 has 15 amino acids. The CDR3 coding sequence is TGCGCCAGCAGCCAGATACAGGGGGCAGGTCAGCCCCAGCATTTT. This encodes CASSQIQGAGQPQHF.

The V gene is TRBV9, the J gene TRBJ2-5, with TRBD2 as a possible D gene (6 bases). V was shortened by 4 bases and J by 12 bases, with 19 bases between the two germline ends. Per germline, CDR1 SGDLS and CDR2 YYNGEE. This CDR3 comprises 13 residues. The CDR3 sequence is CASSPRNGRMKYF. In DNA form, the CDR3 reads TGTGCCAGCAGCCCCCGCAATGGGAGGATGAAGTACTTC.

V gene TRBV5-1 combines with J gene TRBJ2-2; 9 bases align to TRBD1. Germline CDR1 and CDR2: SGHRS and YFSETQ. CDR3 size: 16 residues. V shed 4 bases, J shed 4 bases, and the junction held 8 bases outside the gene matches. The CDR3 spells CASSDLQGASTGELFF. CDR3 nucleotides: TGCGCCAGCAGCGATTTACAGGGGGCGAGCACCGGGGAGCTGTTTTTT.

This chain joins TRBV20-1 and TRBJ2-1; the D gene is possibly TRBD2 (6 bases). The CDR3 is 15 amino acids. From germline, CDR1 is DFQATT and CDR2 SNEGSKA (reference sequence). The ends were cut back, 6 bases at V and 6 bases at J, with 21 bases in the middle. The CDR3 here is CSADSFGRGTNEQFF. In DNA form, the CDR3 reads TGCAGTGCGGACTCGTTTGGGCGGGGCACCAATGAGCAGTTCTTC.

The chain uses TRBV20-1 and TRBJ2-4; D is unresolved. V lost 2 bases, J lost 1 base, and 9 bases lay in between. Germline CDR1 reads DFQATT; CDR2 reads SNEGSKA (reference sequence). This CDR3 has 14 amino acids. CDR3 amino acids: CSARPRVAKNIQYF. The CDR3 DNA follows: TGCAGTGCTAGACCCCGGGTGGCCAAAAACATTCAGTACTTC.

This clonotype showed up just a few times. The rearrangement uses TRBV24-1 and TRBJ2-3; TRBD2 agrees at 8 bases. V gave up 4 bases and J gave up 2 bases; unmatched junction bases: 4. CDR1 and CDR2 (germline): KGHDR, SFDVKD. This CDR3 contains 15 residues. CDR3 sequence (DNA): TGTGCCACCAGTGACCCGGGACTAGACACAGATACGCAGTATTTT. It specifies CATSDPGLDTDTQYF.

The CDR3 spells CASGPPYEQYF. CDR3 in DNA: TGTGCCAGCGGCCCCCCCTACGAGCAGTACTTC. The chain has TRBV6-5 and TRBJ2-7; D is uncertain. Trimming left V 8 bases short and J 2 bases short, with 7 bases between. The CDR3 sequence is 11 residues long. In germline, CDR1 is MNHEY, CDR2 SVGAGI.

The chain is built from TRBV6-1 and TRBJ2-3, with 7 bases fitting TRBD1. V was pared by 5 bases and J by 3 bases, with 8 bases of the junction left unmatched. This CDR3 region has 15 residues. Germline lookup yields CDR1 MNHNS and CDR2 SASEGT. This CDR3 reads CASSTDRFGTDTQYF. CDR3 bases: TGTGCCAGCAGTACGGACAGGTTTGGGACAGATACGCAGTATTTT.